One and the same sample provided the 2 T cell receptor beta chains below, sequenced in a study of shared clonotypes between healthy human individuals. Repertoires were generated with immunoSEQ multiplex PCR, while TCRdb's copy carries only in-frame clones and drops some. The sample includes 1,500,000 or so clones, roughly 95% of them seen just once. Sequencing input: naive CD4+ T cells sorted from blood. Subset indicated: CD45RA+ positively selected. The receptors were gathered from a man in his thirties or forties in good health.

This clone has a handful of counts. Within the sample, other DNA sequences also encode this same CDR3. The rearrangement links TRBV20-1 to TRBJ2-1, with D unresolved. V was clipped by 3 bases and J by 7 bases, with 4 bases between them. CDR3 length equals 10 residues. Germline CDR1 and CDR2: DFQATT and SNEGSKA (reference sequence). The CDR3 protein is CSARRNEQFF. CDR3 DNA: TGCAGTGCTAGGAGGAATGAGCAGTTCTTC.

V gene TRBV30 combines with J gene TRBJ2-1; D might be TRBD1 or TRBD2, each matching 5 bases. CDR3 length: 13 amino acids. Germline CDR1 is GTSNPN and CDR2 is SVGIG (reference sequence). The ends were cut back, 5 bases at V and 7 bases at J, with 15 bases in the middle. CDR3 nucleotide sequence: TGTGCCTGGTCCGGGACGGTGGGAAATGAGCAGTTCTTC. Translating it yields CAWSGTVGNEQFF.